This is a list of T cell receptor beta chains from one sample in a study of vaccination effects on CD4 cells after COVID-19. No antigen has been identified for these receptors. Assay used: immunoSEQ multiplex PCR; TCRdb lists only in-frame clones, some missing. The sample records about 45,000 clones, around 80% being singletons. This sample comprised CD4+ T cells from PBMCs cultured with a peptide pool, obtained before COVID-19 vaccination. The receptors shown here come from a human donor who had a prior SARS-CoV-2 infection. Both conserved end residues are part of each CDR3.

CASSSSDRGYGYTF TRBV7-9 14
CASSLIYRAGNLSGELFF TRBV7-9 18
CASGLVRGGPYNEQFF TRBV12-5 16
CASSVTGGLYTEAFF TRBV9 15
CASSLGQGAYEQYF TRBV5-1 14
CASRKDRGGGYTF TRBV2 13
CASSSPGQNTDTQYF TRBV11-2 15
CASRDRGRSGELFF TRBV6-5 14
CASGGFLGETQYF TRBV2 13
CASSLVWGGTGELFF TRBV7-6 15
CAWSVQGFLSGNTIYF TRBV30 16
CASSKFLPVPRFDTQYF TRBV21-1 17
CASSATSGRSNEQFF TRBV9 15
CASSRTSGSKETQYF TRBV11-2 15
CASSEPVWGRGTYNEQFF TRBV25-1 18
CATSEDQGGAAVEYAEAFF TRBV24-1 19
CASTGFDTEAFF TRBV6-5 12
CATCRGQNEKLFF TRBV12-3/TRBV12-4 13
CASSLPQGANYGYTF TRBV5-4 15
CASSSRIYADTQYF TRBV11-2 14